A single sample is the source of the 19 T cell receptor beta chains below, sequenced in a study of blood T cell repertoires in COVID-19. Method: immunoSEQ multiplex PCR; TCRdb's copy keeps in-frame clones and lacks some. The sample holds fewer than 300,000 clones; roughly four fifths are singletons and the top ten take 15% to 18%. The sample taken for sequencing was peripheral blood. These TCRs come from a person in their 70s with COVID-19, enrolled during active disease.

V usage is TRBV5-6 and J usage is TRBJ2-1; 10 bases are shared with TRBD1. The length of the CDR3 is 14 residues. The germline V gene encodes CDR1 SGHDT and CDR2 YYEEEE. The V and J ends lost 2 bases and 8 bases, in that order; junction bases with no gene match: 4. CDR3 sequence (DNA): TGTGCCAGCAGCTTCGGGACAGGGGTTGATGAGCAGTTCTTC. Its protein is CASSFGTGVDEQFF.

This clone appeared a single time. The J gene is TRBJ2-5, the V gene TRBV27; a possible D gene is TRBD2 (5 bases). From germline, CDR1 is MNHEY and CDR2 SMNVEV (reference sequence). Trimming pared 4 bases from V and 1 base from J, leaving 13 bases between. The CDR3 totals 15 residues. This CDR3 reads CASSSRPSPQETQYF. The CDR3 DNA is TGTGCCAGCAGTTCCCGCCCTAGCCCCCAAGAGACCCAGTACTTC.

The chain combines TRBV7-3 with TRBJ1-1; a possible D gene is TRBD1 (5 bases). Germline lookup yields CDR1 SGHTA and CDR2 FQGTGA. V gave up 5 bases and J gave up 1 base, with 14 bases separating them. The CDR3 is 15 amino acids. The CDR3 sequence is CASSLDSLGNTEAFF. The CDR3 DNA is TGTGCCAGCAGCCTTGACAGCCTGGGGAACACTGAAGCTTTCTTT.

V gene TRBV9 combines with J gene TRBJ2-3, with a tentative D call TRBD2 (5 bases). Trimming took off 2 bases at V and 5 bases at J, with 15 bases between the two ends. The length of the CDR3 is 15 residues. Germline CDR1 reads SGDLS; CDR2 reads YYNGEE. The CDR3 here is CASSVYASGEDTQYF. CDR3 bases: TGTGCCAGCAGCGTCTACGCCTCCGGGGAAGATACGCAGTATTTT.

The chain employs TRBV29-1 and TRBJ2-3; the D gene is possibly TRBD2 (6 bases). This CDR3 is 13 amino acids long. The V and J ends lost 4 bases and 6 bases respectively, with 14 bases between them. Germline lookup yields CDR1 SQVTM and CDR2 ANQGSEA. Here the CDR3 reads CSVGSGPGDTQYF. The CDR3 DNA sequence: TGCAGCGTTGGTAGCGGCCCGGGGGATACGCAGTATTTT.

In this sample, this clone turned up a few times. The genes are TRBV10-2 and TRBJ1-2, with a weak D call TRBD1 (5 bases). The CDR3 spans 15 residues. Trimming took 11 bases from V and 8 from J, leaving 27 bases between them. Germline values: CDR1 WSHSY, CDR2 SAAADI. DNA of the CDR3: TGCGCCGCACAGCCTTCGAATACGGGGGATGGCGGCTACACCTTC. This gives the protein CAAQPSNTGDGGYTF.

This chain uses TRBV19 with TRBJ2-7, with 7 bases aligning to TRBD1. The CDR3 runs to 14 residues. J lost 4 bases, V lost 5 bases, and 8 bases had no gene match. CDR1 and CDR2 (germline): LNHDA, SQIVND (reference sequence). The CDR3 DNA is TGTGCCAGTAGTGTGACAGGGTCCTATTACGAGCAGTACTTC. Translation: CASSVTGSYYEQYF.

The chain links TRBV4-1 to TRBJ1-6; a weak D match, TRBD1 (5 bases). Germline CDR1 and CDR2: MGHRA and YSYEKL. The CDR3 spans 14 residues. V lost 2 bases to trimming and J lost 10 bases, with 12 bases between them. CDR3 DNA: TGCGCCAGCAGCCAAAACCAGGGCCGCTCACCCCTCCACTTT. Translated, it gives CASSQNQGRSPLHF.

This clone is a singleton in its sample. CDR3 in amino acids: CASSPTPGKLSREQYF. The CDR3 coding sequence is TGTGCCAGCAGTCCTACACCAGGGAAACTCTCTAGGGAGCAGTACTTC. The chain has TRBV27 and TRBJ2-7, with a weak D call TRBD1 (5 bases). Germline loops: CDR1 MNHEY, CDR2 SMNVEV (reference sequence). CDR3 length: 16 amino acids. Trimming shortened V by 5 bases and J by 7 bases, and 24 bases separated the two germline ends.

This chain links TRBV19 with TRBJ2-3, with 8 bases lining up with TRBD2. The CDR3 is made up of 14 amino acids. Losses at the gene ends were 8 bases for V and 8 bases for J; bases not matched to a gene: 12. CDR1 is LNHDA, CDR2 SQIVND, per germline (reference sequence). The DNA of the CDR3 is TGTGCCAGTGCAGCGGGAGCGGACTTAGGTACGCAGTATTTT. This codes for CASAAGADLGTQYF.

This chain uses TRBV5-6 with TRBJ2-7; the D gene is possibly TRBD1 (5 bases). V shed 2 bases and J shed 5 bases, with 11 bases lying between them. The CDR3 totals 13 residues. Germline V gene lookup returns CDR1 SGHDT and CDR2 YYEEEE. DNA of the CDR3: TGTGCCAGCAGCTTCGGCAGGGCCCACGAGCAGTACTTC. Amino acid sequence: CASSFGRAHEQYF.

This clone was seen once. The chain joins TRBV20-1 to TRBJ1-1; D gene ambiguous. This CDR3 is built from 14 residues. V was pared by 3 bases and J by 0 bases, with 11 bases between. Germline V gene data show CDR1 as DFQATT and CDR2 as SNEGSKA (reference sequence). The CDR3 spells CSASFGNLNTEAFF. CDR3 in DNA: TGCAGTGCTAGTTTCGGGAACTTGAACACTGAAGCTTTCTTT.

The chain is built from TRBV29-1 and TRBJ1-4; 8 bases are a match to TRBD1. Looked up from germline, CDR1 is SQVTM and CDR2 is ANQGSEA. Trimming at V came to 6 bases and at J to 4 bases, leaving 10 bases not matched to a gene. This CDR3 contains 15 residues. CDR3 DNA sequence: TGCAGCGTCCCGGACAGGGCTAATGGTAATGAAAAACTGTTTTTT. As protein: CSVPDRANGNEKLFF.

This chain links TRBV28 with TRBJ1-5, with D hard to call. V dropped 3 bases and J dropped 6 bases, with 9 bases sitting between them. The CDR3 length is 13 residues. Germline V gene sequence: CDR1 MDHEN, CDR2 SYDVKM. The CDR3 nucleotides read TGTGCCAGCAGTTTGCAGGCGACTCAGCCCCAGCATTTT. This sequence encodes CASSLQATQPQHF.

V is TRBV4-3 and J is TRBJ1-2, with unresolved D. CDR3 length: 14 amino acids. Germline assignment: CDR1 LGHNA and CDR2 YSLEER. The V end lost 1 base, the J end lost 3 bases, and 9 bases lay between the germline ends. The CDR3 protein is CASSQVIGDYGYTF. The CDR3 DNA is TGCGCCAGCAGCCAAGTAATCGGGGACTATGGCTACACCTTC.

The J gene is TRBJ2-3, the V gene TRBV3-1 (or the pseudogene TRBV3-2); a possible D gene is TRBD2 (6 bases). Between the trimmed V and J ends, which lost 4 bases and 1 base, there was a span of 12 bases. The length of the CDR3 is 15 residues. Germline V gene data show CDR1 as LGHDT and CDR2 as YNNKEL (reference sequence). The CDR3 is CASSRAPGGTDTQYF. The CDR3 coding sequence is TGTGCCAGCAGCCGGGCCCCGGGAGGCACAGATACGCAGTATTTT.

The CDR3 nucleotides read TGTGCCAGTACCCAGCCCCCTGCACAGGGTTGCACCTTC. It specifies CASTQPPAQGCTF. The chain uses TRBV19 and TRBJ1-2; the D gene is possibly TRBD1 (6 bases). Germline assignment: CDR1 LNHDA and CDR2 SQIVND (reference sequence). This CDR3 has 13 residues. V lost 7 bases to trimming and J lost 13 bases, with 22 bases between them.

This clone was observed a single time. The chain has TRBV5-4 and TRBJ1-3; D ambiguous. Trimming pared 0 bases from V and 1 base from J, leaving 5 bases between. CDR3 length: 14 amino acids. The germline V gene has CDR1 SGHNT and CDR2 YYREEE (reference sequence). CDR3 loop: CASSLASSGNTIYF. The DNA of the CDR3 is TGTGCCAGCAGCTTGGCCAGTTCTGGAAACACCATATATTTT.

This clone appeared a few times. Other DNA sequences within the sample encode an identical CDR3. This rearrangement joins TRBV6-5 to TRBJ2-3; D gene unclear. The V and J ends lost 6 bases and 6 bases respectively, with 7 bases between them. The CDR3 totals 11 residues. Germline-derived CDR1 and CDR2 are MNHEY and SVGAGI. The CDR3 protein is CASRHSDTQYF. For the CDR3, the DNA is TGTGCCAGCAGGCACTCGGATACGCAGTATTTT.